Listed below are T cell receptor beta chains from one sample, sequenced in a study of Graves' ophthalmopathy and Graves' hyperthyroidism. TCRdb processed the multiplex PCR reads anew with MiXCR; each CDR3 protein has one entry. The data hold some 400,000 distinct CDR3 sequences, with approximately 20% observed a single time. Sequenced input: peripheral blood. These receptors all come from a woman between 18 and 30 years old with Graves' ophthalmopathy. CDR3s include the opening cysteine and the closing phenylalanine or tryptophan. The D gene is left open where the match is weak. The size of a clone is reported for some rows only, either as once, few or many, or as a class for expanded clones.

J gene: TRBJ1-5
D gene: TRBD1
V gene: TRBV28
clone size: many
CDR3 protein: CASSFTGGNQPQHF
CDR3 DNA: TGTGCCAGCAGTTTCACAGGGGGGAATCAGCCCCAGCATTTT

J gene: TRBJ2-7
D gene: NA
V gene: TRBV5-1
clone size: many
CDR3 protein: CASSSGEGAGYEQYF
CDR3 DNA: TGCGCCAGCAGCTCCGGAGAAGGGGCAGGGTACGAGCAGTACTTC

J gene: TRBJ2-7
D gene: TRBD1
V gene: TRBV11-1
clone size: many
CDR3 protein: CASSLDPGQGSYEQYF
CDR3 DNA: TGTGCCAGCAGCTTAGACCCGGGACAGGGTTCTTACGAGCAGTACTTC

J gene: TRBJ2-7
D gene: TRBD2
V gene: TRBV7-2
clone size: NA
CDR3 protein: CASSLATGGAAGAPYEQYF
CDR3 DNA: TGTGCCAGCAGCTTAGCGACCGGGGGAGCAGCGGGGGCTCCCTACGAGCAGTACTTC

J gene: TRBJ1-2
D gene: NA
V gene: TRBV6-2/TRBV6-3
clone size: many
CDR3 protein: CASSYSSRYYGYTF
CDR3 DNA: TGTGCCAGCAGTTACTCGAGCCGGTACTATGGCTACACCTTC

J gene: TRBJ2-2
D gene: NA
V gene: TRBV12-3/TRBV12-4
clone size: NA
CDR3 protein: CASSRDGAGELFF
CDR3 DNA: TGTGCCAGCAGCCGGGATGGCGCCGGGGAGCTGTTTTTT

J gene: TRBJ2-7
D gene: NA
V gene: TRBV6-1
clone size: many
CDR3 protein: CASSESGRTGEQYF
CDR3 DNA: TGTGCCAGCAGTGAAAGCGGGAGGACAGGGGAGCAGTACTTC

J gene: TRBJ1-1
D gene: NA
V gene: TRBV28
clone size: many
CDR3 protein: CAWGGGRWTEAFF
CDR3 DNA: TGTGCCTGGGGGGGGGGGAGGTGGACTGAAGCTTTCTTT

J gene: TRBJ1-1
D gene: TRBD1
V gene: TRBV6-5
clone size: many
CDR3 protein: CASSPRQGGTEAFF
CDR3 DNA: TGTGCCAGCAGCCCCCGACAGGGCGGTACTGAAGCTTTCTTT

J gene: TRBJ2-2
D gene: TRBD1
V gene: TRBV28
clone size: many
CDR3 protein: CASSLQGACTGELFF
CDR3 DNA: TGTGCCAGCAGCCTACAGGGGGCGTGCACCGGGGAGCTGTTTTTT

J gene: TRBJ2-7
D gene: NA
V gene: TRBV3-1
clone size: many
CDR3 protein: CASSQGISISYEQYF
CDR3 DNA: TGTGCCAGCAGCCAAGGCATCTCGATCTCCTACGAGCAGTACTTC

J gene: TRBJ2-5
D gene: NA
V gene: TRBV12-3/TRBV12-4
clone size: many
CDR3 protein: CASSPRSETQYF
CDR3 DNA: TGTGCCAGCAGTCCTAGATCGGAGACCCAGTACTTC

J gene: TRBJ2-7
D gene: NA
V gene: TRBV24-1
clone size: many
CDR3 protein: CATSDSRYEQYF
CDR3 DNA: TGTGCCACCAGTGATTCCCGATACGAGCAGTACTTC

J gene: TRBJ1-2
D gene: NA
V gene: TRBV12-3/TRBV12-4
clone size: many
CDR3 protein: CASSPVFTF
CDR3 DNA: TGTGCCAGCAGCCCGGTTTTCACCTTC

J gene: TRBJ1-1
D gene: TRBD1
V gene: TRBV10-3
clone size: many
CDR3 protein: CAIRGQGPTEAFF
CDR3 DNA: TGTGCCATCAGGGGACAGGGACCCACTGAAGCTTTCTTT

J gene: TRBJ1-1
D gene: NA
V gene: TRBV11-2
clone size: many
CDR3 protein: CASSSLFGTIRVTEAFF
CDR3 DNA: TGTGCCAGCAGCTCACTTTTTGGGACAATTAGGGTCACTGAAGCTTTCTTT

J gene: TRBJ2-3
D gene: NA
V gene: TRBV9
clone size: many
CDR3 protein: CASSVGQSTDTQYF
CDR3 DNA: TGTGCCAGCAGCGTAGGACAGAGCACAGATACGCAGTATTTT

J gene: TRBJ1-1
D gene: NA
V gene: TRBV27
clone size: NA
CDR3 protein: CASRTWGTEAFF
CDR3 DNA: TGTGCCAGCCGGACGTGGGGCACTGAAGCTTTCTTT

J gene: TRBJ1-2
D gene: NA
V gene: TRBV4-3
clone size: many
CDR3 protein: CASSPGWQGRSGYTF
CDR3 DNA: TGCGCCAGCAGCCCAGGCTGGCAGGGTCGATCGGGCTACACCTTC

J gene: TRBJ2-7
D gene: NA
V gene: TRBV6-2/TRBV6-3
clone size: few
CDR3 protein: CASRTVNTQQYF
CDR3 DNA: TGTGCCAGCAGAACCGTTAACACGCAGCAGTACTTC

J gene: TRBJ1-1
D gene: NA
V gene: TRBV11-2
clone size: few
CDR3 protein: CASSRGGPEAFF
CDR3 DNA: TGTGCCAGCAGCCGCGGAGGACCTGAAGCTTTCTTT

J gene: TRBJ2-7
D gene: NA
V gene: TRBV6-2/TRBV6-3
clone size: NA
CDR3 protein: CTRSGLAFDEQYF
CDR3 DNA: TGTACCCGATCGGGCCTAGCCTTCGACGAGCAGTACTTC

J gene: TRBJ1-2
D gene: NA
V gene: TRBV28
clone size: many
CDR3 protein: CASSPEGKIYGYTF
CDR3 DNA: TGTGCCAGCAGCCCCGAGGGGAAAATCTATGGCTACACCTTC

J gene: TRBJ1-1
D gene: NA
V gene: TRBV19
clone size: many
CDR3 protein: CASSIRGSDWRNTEAFF
CDR3 DNA: TGTGCCAGTAGTATCCGGGGGTCGGACTGGAGGAACACTGAAGCTTTCTTT

J gene: TRBJ2-7
D gene: TRBD1
V gene: TRBV25-1
clone size: many
CDR3 protein: CASSPPPTWLVDRLSYEQYF
CDR3 DNA: TGTGCCAGCAGTCCGCCCCCCACTTGGCTGGTGGACAGGCTGTCCTACGAGCAGTACTTC

J gene: TRBJ2-5
D gene: NA
V gene: TRBV6-5
clone size: many
CDR3 protein: CASSYSLNTGGRLGTQYF
CDR3 DNA: TGTGCCAGCAGTTACTCGTTAAACACCGGAGGAAGATTGGGGACCCAGTACTTC

J gene: TRBJ1-5
D gene: TRBD1
V gene: TRBV28
clone size: few
CDR3 protein: CASSFYASGQDLNQPRHF
CDR3 DNA: TGTGCCAGCAGTTTCTATGCGTCGGGACAGGATCTCAATCAGCCCCGGCATTTT

J gene: TRBJ2-4
D gene: NA
V gene: TRBV20-1
clone size: many
CDR3 protein: CSFSVSNIQYF
CDR3 DNA: TGCAGTTTCTCTGTGTCGAACATTCAGTACTTC

J gene: TRBJ2-1
D gene: NA
V gene: TRBV3-1
clone size: many
CDR3 protein: CASSQALSSYNEQFF
CDR3 DNA: TGTGCCAGCAGCCAAGCTCTGAGCTCCTACAATGAGCAGTTCTTC

J gene: TRBJ1-3
D gene: NA
V gene: TRBV7-2
clone size: many
CDR3 protein: CASSLDSSTGNTIYF
CDR3 DNA: TGTGCCAGCAGCTTGGACAGCTCTACGGGAAACACCATATATTTT

J gene: TRBJ2-2
D gene: NA
V gene: TRBV28
clone size: NA
CDR3 protein: CASSFEGTSGTGELFF
CDR3 DNA: TGTGCCAGCAGTTTTGAGGGGACGTCGGGCACCGGGGAGCTGTTTTTT

J gene: TRBJ1-5
D gene: TRBD1
V gene: TRBV20-1
clone size: many
CDR3 protein: CSARGQVIWEPQHF
CDR3 DNA: TGCAGTGCTAGGGGACAGGTCATTTGGGAGCCCCAGCATTTT

J gene: TRBJ1-6
D gene: TRBD1
V gene: TRBV11-2
clone size: many
CDR3 protein: CASSRGQGSGSPLHF
CDR3 DNA: TGTGCCAGCAGCCGTGGACAGGGTAGCGGTTCACCCCTCCACTTT

J gene: TRBJ1-5
D gene: NA
V gene: TRBV12-3/TRBV12-4
clone size: many
CDR3 protein: CASSPGSRGNQPQHF
CDR3 DNA: TGTGCCAGCAGTCCGGGGTCTCGGGGCAATCAGCCCCAGCATTTT